The clone carrying this T cell receptor beta chain was detected only a few times. The antigen is undetermined. A read error may account for a junction end that differs from germline. TCRdb independently ran MiXCR on the 5' RACE reads; one entry per CDR3 protein. The top ten clones hold approximately 15% of a sample with 300,000 to 400,000 distinct CDR3 sequences, 20% to 25% of them seen once. This entry belongs to a study of CD8 T cells in ankylosing spondylitis. Points from the study as a whole: Ankylosing spondylitis blood appeared to carry a characteristic TCR beta motif of several highly homologous variants. A number of the motif variants had already been described in reactive arthritis synovial fluid and blood.

The CDR3 loop spans 18 amino acids. Germline V gene data show CDR1 as SGHAT and CDR2 as FQDESV (reference sequence). The source of this sequence is a male donor with ankylosing spondylitis. Sequencing used blood, either unsorted or a sorted T cell fraction (not recorded which). J is TRBJ2-2 and V is TRBV11-1; the D gene is possibly TRBD1 (5 bases). The DNA for the CDR3 is TGTGCCAGCAGAAATAAGTTGGGGCCTGGAGCGAAAACCGGGGAGCTGTTTTTT. It codes for CASRNKLGPGAKTGELFF.